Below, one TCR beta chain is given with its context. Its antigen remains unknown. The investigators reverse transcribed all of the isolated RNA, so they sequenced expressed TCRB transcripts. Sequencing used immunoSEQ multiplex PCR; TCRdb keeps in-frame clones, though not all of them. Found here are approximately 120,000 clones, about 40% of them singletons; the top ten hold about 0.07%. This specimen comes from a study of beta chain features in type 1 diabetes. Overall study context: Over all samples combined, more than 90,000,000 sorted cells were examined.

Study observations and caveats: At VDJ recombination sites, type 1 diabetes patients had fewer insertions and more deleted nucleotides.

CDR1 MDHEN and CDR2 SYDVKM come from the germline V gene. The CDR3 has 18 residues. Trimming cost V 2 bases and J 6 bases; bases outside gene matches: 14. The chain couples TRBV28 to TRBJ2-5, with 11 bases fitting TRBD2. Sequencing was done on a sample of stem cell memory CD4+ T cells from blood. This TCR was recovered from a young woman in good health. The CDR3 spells CASSLPAAWLAGGKTQYF. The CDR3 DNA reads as TGTGCCAGCAGTTTACCAGCGGCCTGGCTAGCGGGAGGAAAGACCCAGTACTTC.